These T cell receptor beta chains were read from a single sample in a study of radiation and T cells in renal cell carcinoma. The method was immunoSEQ multiplex PCR; TCRdb's version includes in-frame clones alone and lacks a portion of them. The table has tens of thousands of clones, approximately 80% seen once. The sequences come from blood, collected from a patient whose treatment included radiotherapy and nephrectomy. Receptor source: a woman aged 65 to 85 with renal cell carcinoma. Each CDR3 is given with its conserved first and last residue. A D gene is named only where the DNA matches it firmly. Only part of the rows carry a size: once, few, many, or a class if the clone is expanded.

J gene: TRBJ1-2; D gene: NA; V gene: TRBV5-1; clone size: NA; CDR3 protein: CASRAEDGYTF; CDR3 DNA: TGCGCCAGCAGAGCCGAAGATGGCTACACCTTC
J gene: TRBJ2-7; D gene: NA; V gene: TRBV6-6; clone size: NA; CDR3 protein: CASSLGTSHRDEQYF; CDR3 DNA: TGTGCCAGCAGCCTAGGCACATCTCATAGGGACGAGCAGTACTTC
J gene: TRBJ1-1; D gene: TRBD1; V gene: TRBV28; clone size: NA; CDR3 protein: CASSLSGGPSPFF; CDR3 DNA: TGTGCCAGCAGTTTGTCAGGGGGACCGAGCCCTTTCTTT
J gene: TRBJ1-2; D gene: NA; V gene: TRBV7-2; clone size: NA; CDR3 protein: CASSTPGQYNGYTF; CDR3 DNA: TGTGCCAGCAGCACTCCGGGACAATATAATGGCTACACCTTC
J gene: TRBJ2-2; D gene: TRBD2; V gene: TRBV7-2; clone size: NA; CDR3 protein: CASSSLGLAGGELFF; CDR3 DNA: TGTGCCAGCAGCTCCCTTGGACTAGCTGGCGGGGAGCTGTTTTTT
J gene: TRBJ1-4; D gene: TRBD1; V gene: TRBV4-3; clone size: few; CDR3 protein: CASSQGGQAGEKLFF; CDR3 DNA: TGCGCCAGCAGCCAAGGGGGACAGGCGGGCGAAAAACTGTTTTTT
J gene: TRBJ1-5; D gene: TRBD1; V gene: TRBV6-6; clone size: NA; CDR3 protein: CASSYTGGGQPQHF; CDR3 DNA: TGTGCCAGCAGTTACACAGGGGGCGGCCAGCCCCAGCATTTT
J gene: TRBJ1-4; D gene: NA; V gene: TRBV19; clone size: NA; CDR3 protein: CASRLSAARNEKLFF; CDR3 DNA: TGTGCCAGTAGATTATCCGCGGCCCGTAATGAAAAACTGTTTTTT
J gene: TRBJ1-1; D gene: NA; V gene: TRBV7-8; clone size: NA; CDR3 protein: CASSFMAGDGTEAFF; CDR3 DNA: TGTGCCAGCAGCTTTATGGCAGGGGACGGCACTGAAGCTTTCTTT
J gene: TRBJ2-7; D gene: NA; V gene: TRBV9; clone size: NA; CDR3 protein: CASSPRVGPASVGEQYF; CDR3 DNA: TGTGCCAGCAGCCCGCGGGTAGGCCCGGCATCTGTAGGGGAGCAGTACTTC
J gene: TRBJ2-3; D gene: NA; V gene: TRBV10-2; clone size: NA; CDR3 protein: CASSELGTSTDTQYF; CDR3 DNA: TGCGCCAGCAGTGAGTTAGGGACTAGCACAGATACGCAGTATTTT